This passage covers 7 T cell receptor beta chains from one sample sequenced in a study of graft-versus-host responses after intestinal transplantation. Their specific antigens are unknown. Profiled with immunoSEQ multiplex PCR; TCRdb holds only in-frame clones, not every one. Seen here are 85,000 to 100,000 clones, roughly 92% observed once, and the top ten hold around 0.17%. Material: unstimulated CD4+ T cells sorted from spleen or lymph node cells, obtained before intestinal transplant. The receptors were gathered from a human donor who received an intestinal transplant.

The CDR3 sequence is CASSAQTGLAKSFSYNEQFF. The CDR3 DNA reads TGTGCCAGCAGTGCCCAGACTGGACTAGCGAAGAGTTTCTCCTACAATGAGCAGTTCTTC. This chain joins TRBV28 and TRBJ2-1, with 9 bases lining up with TRBD2. This CDR3 spans 20 amino acids. With V trimmed by 5 bases and J by 0 bases, 17 bases remained unmatched. The germline V gene has CDR1 MDHEN and CDR2 SYDVKM.

The rearrangement uses TRBV6-1 and TRBJ2-5, with D tentatively TRBD2 (6 bases). The CDR3 has 15 residues. Germline CDR1 MNHNS, CDR2 SASEGT. Trimming cost V 7 bases and J 5 bases, with 20 bases left between them. DNA of the CDR3: TGTGCCAGCACCGATGGGGCGGGGTGGTGGGAGACCCAGTACTTC. Translation gives CASTDGAGWWETQYF.

The chain uses TRBV6-5 and TRBJ1-5, with D unclear. Germline values: CDR1 MNHEY, CDR2 SVGAGI. The V and J ends lost 5 bases and 2 bases respectively, with 13 bases between them. The CDR3 has 15 residues. The CDR3 DNA sequence: TGTGCCAGCAGTCCCCAGGTCGGGGGCAATCAGCCCCAGCATTTT. It translates to CASSPQVGGNQPQHF.

V is TRBV6-5 and J is TRBJ1-4; tentatively, D is TRBD1 (5 bases). This CDR3 region has 14 residues. Germline V gives CDR1 MNHEY, CDR2 SVGAGI. V was cut by 8 bases and J by 6 bases, with 16 bases left in between. The CDR3 here is CASGMNQGDEKLFF. As DNA, the CDR3 is TGTGCCAGCGGAATGAATCAGGGTGATGAAAAACTGTTTTTT.

The chain joins TRBV15 to TRBJ1-3; TRBD1 matches at 8 bases. The CDR3 is 16 residues long. Germline values: CDR1 LNHNV, CDR2 YYDKDF (reference sequence). The V segment lost 3 bases and the J segment 8 bases; nucleotides outside the gene matches: 12. Here the CDR3 reads CATSRGGQGKWDTIYF. In nucleotides, the CDR3 is TGTGCCACCAGCAGGGGCGGACAGGGTAAATGGGACACCATATATTTT.

The chain has TRBV27 and TRBJ2-3, with 13 bases that match TRBD2. From germline, CDR1 is MNHEY and CDR2 SMNVEV (reference sequence). This CDR3 has 16 amino acids. After removal of 6 bases from V and 1 base from J, the junction contained 4 bases not matched to a gene. The CDR3 loop is CASSPGLAGRTDTQYF. As DNA, the CDR3 is TGTGCCAGCAGCCCGGGACTAGCGGGACGCACAGATACGCAGTATTTT.

This clone came up a few times. J is TRBJ1-3 and V is TRBV6-1; D not certain. The CDR3 loop spans 15 amino acids. The V end lost 4 bases, the J end lost 0 bases, and 10 bases lay between the germline ends. CDR1 is MNHNS and CDR2 is SASEGT in the germline V gene. The CDR3 spells CASSGTVTSGNTIYF. CDR3 DNA sequence: TGTGCCAGCAGTGGGACTGTCACCTCTGGAAACACCATATATTTT.